This T cell receptor beta chain was captured by sequencing in a study of blood T cell repertoires in COVID-19. Study-level information: The origin of the acute and convalescent COVID-19 samples was the United States, Italy and Spain. T cells, B-cell-depleted T cells, or PBMCs supplied cDNA or gDNA.

Authors' methods: By means of reference gene primer amplification, nucleated cell counts were estimated. Libraries were prepared by immunoSEQ multiplex PCR; TCRdb keeps only in-frame clonotypes and omits some of them. V, J and clone size reflect that table, while D and trimming were determined from the DNA. The sample lists hundreds of thousands of clones, approximately 83% seen once, with approximately 3.5% in the top ten. Participants were aged roughly 18 to 89 years from approximately 24 US areas. From germline, CDR1 is KGHDR and CDR2 SFDVKD. The CDR3 contains 14 residues. Losses at the gene ends were 8 bases for V and 9 bases for J; bases not matched to a gene: 6.

This receptor was identified in a woman aged 40 to 55 with acute COVID-19. Sequenced material: PBMCs or T cells enriched from blood (not recorded which). The V and J genes are TRBV24-1 and TRBJ2-1, with 13 positions matching TRBD2. This CDR3 reads CATTGTSGISEQFF. For the CDR3, the DNA is TGTGCCACCACGGGGACTAGCGGGATCAGTGAGCAGTTCTTC.